This T cell receptor beta chain was captured in a study of T cells in Graves' hyperthyroidism and ophthalmopathy. Study-wide results and limits: Most thyroid clonotypes expanded above 0.001 appeared in blood too.

From RNA transcripts, TCR beta CDR3 regions were amplified. A set of HTBI primers served as the primers for a first-round RT-PCR of the TCR CDR3. TCRdb reprocessed the multiplex PCR reads via MiXCR and lists one record per CDR3 protein. The sample lists roughly 740,000 distinct CDR3 sequences, about a sixth seen once, with 8.4% in the top ten. Based on clinical symptoms, serum thyroxine and TRAb, thyroid ultrasound and orbital computed tomography, diagnoses were reached. The trim removed 2 bases at V and 2 bases at J, leaving 6 bases unmatched. The CDR3 extends over 16 amino acids. CDR1 is MNHNS, CDR2 SASEGT, per germline. About this clonotype itself: Its antigen remains unknown.

The chain joins TRBV6-1 to TRBJ1-5; 7 nucleotides agree with TRBD1. This TCR came from a man aged 18 to 35 with Graves' hyperthyroidism. Sequencing was carried out using blood. The CDR3 DNA sequence: TGTGCCAGCAGTGAAAACACCGGGACAGGCAATCAGCCCCAGCATTTT. The encoded protein is CASSENTGTGNQPQHF.